This TCR beta chain was sequenced for a study of control samples from healthy donors and cancer patients. Sequencing used immunoSEQ multiplex PCR; TCRdb keeps in-frame clones, though not all of them. Seen here are under 200,000 clones, around 95% observed once, and the top ten hold roughly 8.4%. Germline-derived CDR1 and CDR2 are KGHSH and LQKENI. V was clipped by 0 bases and J by 0 bases; unmatched bases: 8. The CDR3 covers 17 residues. This rearrangement joins TRBV18 to TRBJ2-7; 7 bases align to TRBD2. The sequence derives from a woman aged 40 to 50 in good health. Sequences were obtained from blood. As DNA, the CDR3 is TGTGCCAGCTCACCACCGGTGCGGGGGACCTACTCCTACGAGCAGTACTTC. Its protein is CASSPPVRGTYSYEQYF.